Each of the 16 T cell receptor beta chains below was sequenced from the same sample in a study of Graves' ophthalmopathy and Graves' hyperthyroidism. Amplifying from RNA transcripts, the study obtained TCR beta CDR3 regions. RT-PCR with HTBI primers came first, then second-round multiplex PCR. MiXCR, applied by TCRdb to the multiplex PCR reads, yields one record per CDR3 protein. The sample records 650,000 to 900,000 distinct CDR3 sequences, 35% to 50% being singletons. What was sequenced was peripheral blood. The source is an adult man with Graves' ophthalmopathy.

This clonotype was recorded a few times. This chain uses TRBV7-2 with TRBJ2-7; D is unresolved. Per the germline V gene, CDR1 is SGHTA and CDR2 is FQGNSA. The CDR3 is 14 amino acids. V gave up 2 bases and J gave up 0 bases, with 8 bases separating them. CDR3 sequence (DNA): TGTGCCAGCAGCTTATTGGAGCTCTCCTACGAGCAGTACTTC. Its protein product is CASSLLELSYEQYF. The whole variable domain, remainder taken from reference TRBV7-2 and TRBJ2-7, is GAGVSQSPSNKVTEKGKDVELRCDPISGHTALYWYRQSLGQGLEFLIYFQGNSAPDKSGLPSDRFSAERTGGSVSTLTIQRTQQEDSAVYLCASSLLELSYEQYFGPGTRLTVT.

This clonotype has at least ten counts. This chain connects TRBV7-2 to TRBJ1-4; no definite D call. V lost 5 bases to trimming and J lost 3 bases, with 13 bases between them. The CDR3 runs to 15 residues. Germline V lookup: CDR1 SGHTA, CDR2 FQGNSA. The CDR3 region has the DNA TGTGCCAGCAGCCGGAACGGATCCCCTAATGAAAAACTGTTTTTT. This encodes CASSRNGSPNEKLFF.

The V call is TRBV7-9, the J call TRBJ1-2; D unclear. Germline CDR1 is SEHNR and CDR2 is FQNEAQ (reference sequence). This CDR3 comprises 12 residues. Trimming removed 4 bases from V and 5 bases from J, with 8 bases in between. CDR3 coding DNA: TGTGCCAGCAGCTCGGCAGGATATGGCTACACCTTC. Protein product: CASSSAGYGYTF.

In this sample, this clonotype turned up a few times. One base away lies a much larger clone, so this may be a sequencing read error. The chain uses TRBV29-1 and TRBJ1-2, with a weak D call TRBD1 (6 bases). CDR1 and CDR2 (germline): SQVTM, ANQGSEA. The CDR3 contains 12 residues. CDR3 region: CNVEDRRYGYTF. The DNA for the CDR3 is TGCAACGTCGAGGACAGACGATATGGCTACACCTTC.

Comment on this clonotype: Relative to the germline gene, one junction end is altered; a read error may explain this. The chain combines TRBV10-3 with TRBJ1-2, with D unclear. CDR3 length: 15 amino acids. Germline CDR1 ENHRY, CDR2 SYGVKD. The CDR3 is CASSYRQEANYGYTF. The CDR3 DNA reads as TGTGCCAGCAGTTACCGGCAGGAAGCTAACTATGGCTACACCTTC.

The CDR3 reads CASLQRGNTEAFF. CDR3 DNA sequence: TGTGCCAGCCTCCAGCGGGGGAACACTGAAGCTTTCTTT. The rearrangement links TRBV10-3 to TRBJ1-1; the D is unclear. The CDR3 has 13 residues. Trimming stripped 10 bases from V and 1 base from J, with 13 bases between. In germline, CDR1 is ENHRY, CDR2 SYGVKD.

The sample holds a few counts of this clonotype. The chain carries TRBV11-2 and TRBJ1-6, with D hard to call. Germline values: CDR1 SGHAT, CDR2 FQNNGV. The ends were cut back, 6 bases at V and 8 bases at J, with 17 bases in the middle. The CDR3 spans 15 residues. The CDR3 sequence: CASRNLPPVDSPLHF. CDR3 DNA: TGTGCCAGCAGAAATCTTCCTCCCGTCGATTCACCCCTCCACTTT.

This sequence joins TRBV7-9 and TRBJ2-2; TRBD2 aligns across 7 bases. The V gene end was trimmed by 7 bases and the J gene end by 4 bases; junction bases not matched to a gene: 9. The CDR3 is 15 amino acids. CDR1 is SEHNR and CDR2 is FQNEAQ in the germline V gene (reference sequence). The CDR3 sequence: CASTDGGGGTGELFF. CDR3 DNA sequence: TGTGCCAGCACCGATGGCGGGGGTGGCACCGGGGAGCTGTTTTTT.

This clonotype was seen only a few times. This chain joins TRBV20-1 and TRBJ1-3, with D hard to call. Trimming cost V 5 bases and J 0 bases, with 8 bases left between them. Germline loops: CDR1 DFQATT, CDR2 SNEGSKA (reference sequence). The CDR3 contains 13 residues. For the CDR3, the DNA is TGCAGTGCTCCGATTGACTCTGGAAACACCATATATTTT. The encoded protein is CSAPIDSGNTIYF.

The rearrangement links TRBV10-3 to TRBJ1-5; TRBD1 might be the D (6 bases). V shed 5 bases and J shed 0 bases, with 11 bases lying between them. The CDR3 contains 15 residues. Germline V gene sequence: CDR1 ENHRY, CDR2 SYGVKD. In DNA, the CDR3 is TGTGCCATCAGTCCTAACAGGGATAGCAATCAGCCCCAGCATTTT. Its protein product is CAISPNRDSNQPQHF.

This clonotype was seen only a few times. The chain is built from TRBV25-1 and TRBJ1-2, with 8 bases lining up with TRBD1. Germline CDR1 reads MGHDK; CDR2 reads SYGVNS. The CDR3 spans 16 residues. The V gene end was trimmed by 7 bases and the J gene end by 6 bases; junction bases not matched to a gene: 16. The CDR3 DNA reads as TGTGCCAGCACCCGCAGGGGGCGCGGGGGTCTGCATGGCTACACCTTC. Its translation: CASTRRGRGGLHGYTF.

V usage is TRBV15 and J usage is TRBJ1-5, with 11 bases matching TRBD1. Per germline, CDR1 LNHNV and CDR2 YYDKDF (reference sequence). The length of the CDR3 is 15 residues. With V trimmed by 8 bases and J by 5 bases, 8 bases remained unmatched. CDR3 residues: CATSGQGASDQPQHF. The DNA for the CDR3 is TGTGCCACCTCCGGACAGGGGGCGAGTGATCAGCCCCAGCATTTT.

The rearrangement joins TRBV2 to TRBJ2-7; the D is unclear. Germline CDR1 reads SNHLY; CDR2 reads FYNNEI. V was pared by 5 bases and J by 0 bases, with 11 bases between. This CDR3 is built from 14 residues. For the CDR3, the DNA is TGTGCCAGCAGTTACACACGGAGCTCCTACGAGCAGTACTTC. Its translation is CASSYTRSSYEQYF. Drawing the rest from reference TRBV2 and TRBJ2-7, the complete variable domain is EPEVTQTPSHQVTQMGQEVILRCVPISNHLYFYWYRQILGQKVEFLVSFYNNEISEKSEIFDDQFSVERPDGSNFTLKIRSTKLEDSAMYFCASSYTRSSYEQYFGPGTRLTVT.

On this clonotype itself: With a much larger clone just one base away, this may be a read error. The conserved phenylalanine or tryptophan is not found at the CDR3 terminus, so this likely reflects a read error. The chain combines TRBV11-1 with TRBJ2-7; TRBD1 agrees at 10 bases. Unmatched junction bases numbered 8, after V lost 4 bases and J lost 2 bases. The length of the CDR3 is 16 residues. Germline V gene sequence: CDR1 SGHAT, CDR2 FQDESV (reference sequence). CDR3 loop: CASSSYGQGGTYEQYL. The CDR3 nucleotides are TGTGCCAGCAGCTCCTATGGACAGGGGGGCACCTACGAGCAGTACCTC.

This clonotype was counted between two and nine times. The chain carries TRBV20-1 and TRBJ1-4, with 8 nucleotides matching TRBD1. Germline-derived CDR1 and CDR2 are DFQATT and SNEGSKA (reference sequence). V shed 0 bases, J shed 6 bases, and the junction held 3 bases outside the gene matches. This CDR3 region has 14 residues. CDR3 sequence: CSARDGQGDEKLFF. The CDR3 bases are TGCAGTGCTAGAGATGGACAGGGTGATGAAAAACTGTTTTTT.

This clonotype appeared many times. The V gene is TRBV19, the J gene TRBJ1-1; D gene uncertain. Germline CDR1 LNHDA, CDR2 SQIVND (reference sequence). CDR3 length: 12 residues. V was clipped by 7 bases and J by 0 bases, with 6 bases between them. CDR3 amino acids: CASKTVNTEAFF. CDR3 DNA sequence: TGTGCCAGTAAAACGGTGAACACTGAAGCTTTCTTT.